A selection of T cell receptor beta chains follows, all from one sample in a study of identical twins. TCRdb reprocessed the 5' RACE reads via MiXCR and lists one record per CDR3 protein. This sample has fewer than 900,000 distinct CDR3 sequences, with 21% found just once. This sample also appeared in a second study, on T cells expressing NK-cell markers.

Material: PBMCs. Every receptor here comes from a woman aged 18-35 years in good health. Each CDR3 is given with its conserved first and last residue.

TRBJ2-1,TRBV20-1,CSARVPPTTVYNEQFF
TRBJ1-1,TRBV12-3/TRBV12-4,CASTLSQAEAFF
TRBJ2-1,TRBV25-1,CASSGGGQGAYNEQFF
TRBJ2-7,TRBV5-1,CASSLGGTGVEQYF
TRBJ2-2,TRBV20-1,CSARDLASGSANTGELFF
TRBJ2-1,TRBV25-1,CASSDRQSSYNEQFF
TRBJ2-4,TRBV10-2,CASSESGRVGIQYF
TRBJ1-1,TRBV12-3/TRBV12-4,CASRRSLNTEAFF
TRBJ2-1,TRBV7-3,CASSSPGTSGGNEQFF
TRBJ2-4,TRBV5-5,CASSQAYLSQNIQYF
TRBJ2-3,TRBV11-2,CASSLAPGGVADTQYF
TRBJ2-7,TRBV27,CASSLSTSYEQYF
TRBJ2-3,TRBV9,CASSTWDRRADTQYF
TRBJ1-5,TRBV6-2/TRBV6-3,CASRRVGDQPQHF